This TCR beta chain was captured by sequencing in a study of response to subunit inactivated influenza vaccine. Germline CDR1 and CDR2: SGHRS and YFSETQ. After removal of 4 bases from V and 6 bases from J, the junction contained 12 bases not matched to a gene. This CDR3 has 17 residues. TCRdb reanalysed the RT-PCR reads using MiXCR and keeps one entry per CDR3 protein. The profile shows 450,000 to 550,000 distinct CDR3 sequences, about 25% of them singletons. This clonotype occurred a few times. V is TRBV5-1 and J is TRBJ2-2; 10 nucleotides agree with TRBD1. This specimen was CD4+ T cells sorted from PBMCs, taken 5 days after vaccination. This sequence originates from a middle-aged man who received an inactivated influenza vaccine. CDR3 sequence: CASSPKAGTGVPGELFF. CDR3 nucleotide sequence: TGCGCCAGCAGCCCCAAGGCCGGGACAGGGGTACCCGGGGAGCTGTTTTTT.